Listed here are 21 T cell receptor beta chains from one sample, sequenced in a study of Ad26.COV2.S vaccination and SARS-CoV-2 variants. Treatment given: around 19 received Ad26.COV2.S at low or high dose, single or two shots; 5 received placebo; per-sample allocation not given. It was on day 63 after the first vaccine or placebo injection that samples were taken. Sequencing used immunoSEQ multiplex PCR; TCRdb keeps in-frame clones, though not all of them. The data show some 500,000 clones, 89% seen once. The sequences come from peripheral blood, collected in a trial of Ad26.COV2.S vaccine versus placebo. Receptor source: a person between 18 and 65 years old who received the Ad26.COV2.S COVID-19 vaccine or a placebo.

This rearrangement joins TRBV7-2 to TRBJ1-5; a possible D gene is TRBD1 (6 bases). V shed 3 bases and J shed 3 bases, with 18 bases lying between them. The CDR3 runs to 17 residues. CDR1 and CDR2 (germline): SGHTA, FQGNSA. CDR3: CASSFLGGGMINQPQHF. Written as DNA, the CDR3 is TGTGCCAGCAGCTTCCTAGGGGGGGGTATGATCAATCAGCCCCAGCATTTT.

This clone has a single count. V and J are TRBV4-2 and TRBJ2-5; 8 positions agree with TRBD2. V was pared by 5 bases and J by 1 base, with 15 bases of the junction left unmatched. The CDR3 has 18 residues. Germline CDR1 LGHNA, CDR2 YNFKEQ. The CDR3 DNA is TGTGCCAGCAGCACTCTACCTAAGCGGGGGCGGTCCCAAGAGACCCAGTACTTC. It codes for CASSTLPKRGRSQETQYF.

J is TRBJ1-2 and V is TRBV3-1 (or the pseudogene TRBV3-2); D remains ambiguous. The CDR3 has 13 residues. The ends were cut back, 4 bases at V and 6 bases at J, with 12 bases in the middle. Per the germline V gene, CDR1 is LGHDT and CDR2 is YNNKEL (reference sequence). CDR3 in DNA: TGTGCCAGCAGCCGAAGCGGGGAGAATGGCTACACCTTC. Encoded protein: CASSRSGENGYTF.

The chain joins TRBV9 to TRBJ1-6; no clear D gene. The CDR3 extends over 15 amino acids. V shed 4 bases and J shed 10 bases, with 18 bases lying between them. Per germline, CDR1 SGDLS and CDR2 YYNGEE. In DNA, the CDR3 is TGTGCCAGCAGCCCTCGGACCGGCTCGGGGTCACCCCTCCACTTT. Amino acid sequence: CASSPRTGSGSPLHF.

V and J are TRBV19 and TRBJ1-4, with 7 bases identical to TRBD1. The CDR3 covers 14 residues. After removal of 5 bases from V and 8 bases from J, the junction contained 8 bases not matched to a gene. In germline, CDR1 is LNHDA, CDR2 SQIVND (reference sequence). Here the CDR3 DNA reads TGTGCCAGTAGTCTAGGGGGCGGTCGGGAAAAACTGTTTTTT. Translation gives CASSLGGGREKLFF. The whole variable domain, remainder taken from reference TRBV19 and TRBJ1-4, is DGGITQSPKYLFRKEGQNVTLSCEQNLNHDAMYWYRQDPGQGLRLIYYSQIVNDFQKGDIAEGYSVSREKKESFPLTVTSAQKNPTAFYLCASSLGGGREKLFFGSGTQLSVL.

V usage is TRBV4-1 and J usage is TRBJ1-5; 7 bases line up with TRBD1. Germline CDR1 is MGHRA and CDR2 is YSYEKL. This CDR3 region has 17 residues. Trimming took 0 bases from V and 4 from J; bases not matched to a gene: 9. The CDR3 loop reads CASSQEAGRGRNQPQHF. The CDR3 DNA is TGCGCCAGCAGCCAAGAAGCTGGGAGGGGGCGAAATCAGCCCCAGCATTTT.

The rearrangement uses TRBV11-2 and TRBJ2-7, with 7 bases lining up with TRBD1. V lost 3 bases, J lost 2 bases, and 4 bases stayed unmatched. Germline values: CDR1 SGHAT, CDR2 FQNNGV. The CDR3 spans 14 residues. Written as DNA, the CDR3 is TGTGCCAGCAGCTTGGCCGGGACAGCCTACGAGCAGTACGTC. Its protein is CASSLAGTAYEQYV.

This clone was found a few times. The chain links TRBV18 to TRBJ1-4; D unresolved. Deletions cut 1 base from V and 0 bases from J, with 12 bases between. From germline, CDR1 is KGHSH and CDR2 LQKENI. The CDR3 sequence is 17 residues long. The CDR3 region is CASSPRPAGATNEKLFF. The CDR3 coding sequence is TGTGCCAGCTCACCACGGCCAGCAGGAGCAACTAATGAAAAACTGTTTTTT. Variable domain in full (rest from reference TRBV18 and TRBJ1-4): NAGVMQNPRHLVRRRGQEARLRCSPMKGHSHVYWYRQLPEEGLKFMVYLQKENIIDESGMPKERFSAEFPKEGPSILRIQQVVRGDSAAYFCASSPRPAGATNEKLFFGSGTQLSVL.

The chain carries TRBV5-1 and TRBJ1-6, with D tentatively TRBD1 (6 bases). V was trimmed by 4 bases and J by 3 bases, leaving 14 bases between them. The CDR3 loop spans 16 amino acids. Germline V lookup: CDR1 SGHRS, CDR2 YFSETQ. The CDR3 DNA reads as TGCGCCAGCAGCCTAACCGGGACACGCTATAATTCACCCCTCCACTTT. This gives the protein CASSLTGTRYNSPLHF.

Here the CDR3 DNA reads TGTGCCAGCAGCTTAGTCTCACAGGGATACGGAAACACCATATATTTT. Translated: CASSLVSQGYGNTIYF. The rearrangement joins TRBV7-2 to TRBJ1-3; maybe TRBD1 (6 bases). The CDR3 contains 16 residues. CDR1 and CDR2 from the germline V gene are SGHTA and FQGNSA. The V gene lost 1 base and the J gene lost 4 bases, with 14 bases spanning the gap.

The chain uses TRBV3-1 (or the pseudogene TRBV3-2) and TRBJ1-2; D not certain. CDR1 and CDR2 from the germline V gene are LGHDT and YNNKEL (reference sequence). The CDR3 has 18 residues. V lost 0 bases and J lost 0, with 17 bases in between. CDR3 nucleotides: TGTGCCAGCAGCCAAGACCTAAAGCGGATGGATTCTAACTATGGCTACACCTTC. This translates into CASSQDLKRMDSNYGYTF.

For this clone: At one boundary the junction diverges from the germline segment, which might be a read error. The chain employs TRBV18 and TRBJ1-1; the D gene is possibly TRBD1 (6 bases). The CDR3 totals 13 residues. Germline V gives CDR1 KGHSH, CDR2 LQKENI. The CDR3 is CASSQGQYTEAFF. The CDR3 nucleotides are TGTGCCAGCTCACAGGGACAATACACTGAGGCTTTCTTT.

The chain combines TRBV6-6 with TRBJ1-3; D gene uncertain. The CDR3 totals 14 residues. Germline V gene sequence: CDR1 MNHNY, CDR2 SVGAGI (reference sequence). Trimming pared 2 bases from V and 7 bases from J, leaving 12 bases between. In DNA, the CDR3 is TGTGCCAGCAGTTACGGCAACACCGGGAACACCATATATTTT. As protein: CASSYGNTGNTIYF.

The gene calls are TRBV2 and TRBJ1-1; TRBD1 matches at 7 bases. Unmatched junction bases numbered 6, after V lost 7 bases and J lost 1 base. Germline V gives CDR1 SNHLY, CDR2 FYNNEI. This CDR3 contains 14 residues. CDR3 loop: CASITQGGNTEAFF. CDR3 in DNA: TGTGCCAGCATTACTCAGGGGGGGAACACTGAAGCTTTCTTT.

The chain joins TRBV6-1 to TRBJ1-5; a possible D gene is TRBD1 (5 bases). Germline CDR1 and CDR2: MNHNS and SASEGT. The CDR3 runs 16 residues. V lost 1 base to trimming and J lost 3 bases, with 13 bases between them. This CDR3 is CASSEEGRAFNQPQHF. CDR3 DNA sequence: TGTGCCAGCAGTGAAGAGGGGAGGGCTTTCAATCAGCCCCAGCATTTT.

Written as DNA, the CDR3 is TGTGCCAGCAGCTTACTCTCAGAAACCTATGGCTACACCTTC. Translated: CASSLLSETYGYTF. The V gene is TRBV11-1, the J gene TRBJ1-2; unclear D gene. The CDR3 has 14 amino acids. Looked up from germline, CDR1 is SGHAT and CDR2 is FQDESV (reference sequence). V gave up 2 bases and J gave up 4 bases, with 11 bases separating them.

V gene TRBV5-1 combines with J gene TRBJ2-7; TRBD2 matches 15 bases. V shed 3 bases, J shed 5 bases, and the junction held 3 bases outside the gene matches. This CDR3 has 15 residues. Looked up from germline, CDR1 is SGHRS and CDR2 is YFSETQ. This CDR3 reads CASSYGLAGGNEQYF. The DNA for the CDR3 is TGCGCCAGCAGCTACGGACTAGCGGGGGGGAACGAGCAGTACTTC.

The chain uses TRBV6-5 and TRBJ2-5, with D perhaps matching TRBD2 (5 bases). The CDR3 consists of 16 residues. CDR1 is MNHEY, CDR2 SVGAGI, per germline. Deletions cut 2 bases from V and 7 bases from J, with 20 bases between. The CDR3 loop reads CASSYGSGDFRGTQYF. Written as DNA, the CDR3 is TGTGCCAGCAGTTACGGTTCGGGCGATTTTCGGGGGACCCAGTACTTC.

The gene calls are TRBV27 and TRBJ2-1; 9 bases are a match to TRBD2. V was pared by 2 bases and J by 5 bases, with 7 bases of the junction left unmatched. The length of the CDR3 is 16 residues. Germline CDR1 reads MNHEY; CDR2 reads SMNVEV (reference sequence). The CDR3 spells CASSLRWRGGDNEQFF. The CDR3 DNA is TGTGCCAGCAGTTTACGATGGCGGGGGGGCGACAATGAGCAGTTCTTC.

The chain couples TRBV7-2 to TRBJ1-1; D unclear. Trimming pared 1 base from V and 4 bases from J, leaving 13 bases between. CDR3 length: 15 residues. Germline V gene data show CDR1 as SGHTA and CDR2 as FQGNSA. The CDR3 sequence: CASSLGLGFGTEAFF. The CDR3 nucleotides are TGTGCCAGCAGCTTAGGTTTAGGGTTCGGCACTGAAGCTTTCTTT.

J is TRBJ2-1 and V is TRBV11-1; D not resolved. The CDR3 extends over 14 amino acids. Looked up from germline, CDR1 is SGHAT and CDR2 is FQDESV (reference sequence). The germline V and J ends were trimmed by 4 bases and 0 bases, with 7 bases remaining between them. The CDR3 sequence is CASSYGISYNEQFF. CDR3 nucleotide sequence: TGTGCCAGCAGCTATGGGATCTCCTACAATGAGCAGTTCTTC.